This TCR beta chain was captured in a study of regulatory T cells in long-lasting Graves disease. Overall study findings and caveats: With persistent disease, TRBV28, TRBJ1-2 and TRBJ2-5 were the favored segments. Investigators studied peripheral blood only, not thyroid tissue. Newly diagnosed Graves' patients had higher TCR diversity than persistent ones.

The germline V gene encodes CDR1 MNHNS and CDR2 SASEGT. Trimming stripped 6 bases from V and 5 bases from J, with 19 bases between. This CDR3 spans 15 amino acids. Assembly of TCR beta libraries relied on iRepertoire HTBI primers together with Arm-PCR of CDR3 regions. Original processing methods: In the combined samples, approximately 62 TRBV and 15 or so TRBJ segments were identified. TCRdb passed the multiplex PCR reads through MiXCR, listing each CDR3 protein once. TCRdb assigned the V and J calls; the authors' analysis was not used. The sample records 400,000 to 600,000 distinct CDR3 sequences, about a fifth being singletons. In this sample, this clonotype turned up many times. Its antigen is still unknown. The time point: persistent/refractory GD, antithyroid drugs over 5 years with positive TRAb. The TCR library was made from RNA that had been extracted from PBMCs in TRIzol.

The material was peripheral blood mononuclear cells (PBMCs), obtained when the disease was refractory, from a patient treated with antithyroid drugs. The genes are TRBV6-1 and TRBJ2-5; the D gene is possibly TRBD1 (6 bases). This receptor was obtained from a female donor with Graves disease. CDR3 sequence: CASRVPGTWTETQYF. CDR3 sequence (DNA): TGTGCCAGCAGAGTACCTGGGACATGGACCGAGACCCAGTACTTC.